This passage covers 3 T cell receptor beta chains from one sample sequenced in a study of response to subunit inactivated influenza vaccine. Each CDR3 protein gets one entry after TCRdb re-called the RT-PCR reads with MiXCR. In the table there are about 520,000 distinct CDR3 sequences, around 25% of which are singletons. Specimen: CD4+ T cells sorted from PBMCs, collected approximately 5 days after vaccination. These TCRs come from a man aged 50-60 years who received an inactivated influenza vaccine.

The chain joins TRBV20-1 to TRBJ2-3; 8 positions agree with TRBD2. Germline loops: CDR1 DFQATT, CDR2 SNEGSKA (reference sequence). V dropped 2 bases and J dropped 3; count of bases not matched to a gene: 4. CDR3 length equals 14 residues. The CDR3 reads CSARQLAVTDTQYF. In nucleotides, the CDR3 is TGCAGTGCTAGACAACTAGCGGTAACAGATACGCAGTATTTT.

This clonotype occurred a few times. The chain has TRBV4-3 and TRBJ2-5; 7 bases fit TRBD1. Per the germline V gene, CDR1 is LGHNA and CDR2 is YSLEER. CDR3 size: 13 residues. V shed 3 bases, J shed 12 bases, and the junction held 10 bases outside the gene matches. This CDR3 is CASSHRPGQQKYF. For the CDR3, the DNA is TGCGCCAGCAGCCACCGACCGGGACAGCAAAAGTACTTC.

The rearrangement joins TRBV7-3 to TRBJ1-1; 8 bases agree with TRBD1. This CDR3 is built from 14 residues. Trimming at V came to 1 base and at J to 7 bases, leaving 5 bases not matched to a gene. Germline CDR1 SGHTA, CDR2 FQGTGA. CDR3 nucleotide sequence: TGTGCCAGCAGCTTAAGTCAGGGGGCTGGTGAAGCTTTCTTT. Its translation is CASSLSQGAGEAFF.